These T cell receptor beta chains were read from a single sample in a study of post-analysis software for immune sequencing data. TCRdb reanalysed the PCR reads using MiXCR and keeps one entry per CDR3 protein. The sample has 150,000 to 200,000 distinct CDR3 sequences; 30% to 45% are singletons. The material sequenced was blood, taken after autologous hematopoietic stem cell transplantation. The receptors were sampled from a girl aged 5-17 years with multiple sclerosis. Each CDR3 is given with its conserved first and last residue. The D gene is left open where the match is weak.

J	D	V	CDR3
TRBJ2-7	-	TRBV12-3/TRBV12-4	CASSLYVSYEQYF
TRBJ1-2	-	TRBV18	CASSPSQDPGDVYGYTF
TRBJ2-6	-	TRBV5-1	CASSLGGSGANVLTF
-	TRBD1	TRBV29-1	CSVGQGISYGHEQYF
TRBJ2-7	TRBD2	TRBV12-3/TRBV12-4	CASSTSGRTYEQYF
TRBJ2-1	TRBD1	TRBV27	CASSRGTDAHYNEQFF
TRBJ2-5	TRBD2	TRBV7-8	CASSPGVAGDQRETQYF
TRBJ2-1	-	TRBV5-1	CASSPSSSTFYNEQFF
TRBJ2-7	-	TRBV20-1	CSARAAYQAYEQYF
TRBJ2-7	TRBD2	TRBV7-2	CASSSLAGTYEQYF
TRBJ2-1	-	TRBV9	CASSGDSWGRGSSYNEQFF
TRBJ1-1	-	TRBV7-6	CASGRVLSEAFF
TRBJ2-1	TRBD2	TRBV20-1	CSARDGGEGYNEQFF
TRBJ2-1	TRBD1	TRBV3-1	CASSLPDRVQFF
TRBJ1-2	-	TRBV7-9	CASSLANLGDGYTF
TRBJ1-5	TRBD1	TRBV28	CASSLKWDRDGHQPQHF
TRBJ2-1	-	TRBV5-1	CASSFLEGYEQFF
TRBJ2-7	-	TRBV9	CASSVTLGHEQYF
TRBJ2-7	TRBD2	TRBV4-2	CASSQEMGASGKTYEQYF
TRBJ1-5	TRBD1	TRBV27	CAGSLHRGNQPQHF
TRBJ2-7	TRBD2	TRBV27	CASSSGRISREQYF
TRBJ2-3	-	TRBV6-6	CASSYTSGGRDTQYF
TRBJ2-7	-	TRBV20-1	CSARSAGKSSYEQYF
TRBJ2-3	-	TRBV21-1	CASSTGQSTDTQYF
TRBJ2-1	TRBD1	TRBV20-1	CSASLGTGTSEQFF
TRBJ2-3	TRBD2	TRBV28	CASSMQLAGGPTDTQYF
TRBJ2-1	-	TRBV29-1	CSVELRPGLFF
TRBJ2-5	TRBD2	TRBV28	CASSSQRGYQETQYF
TRBJ2-1	TRBD2	TRBV27	CASSPGGGEQFF
TRBJ1-4	-	TRBV5-6	CASSLAQGINEKLFF
TRBJ2-4	-	TRBV5-5	CASSLTGLENIQYF
TRBJ2-5	-	TRBV7-2	CASSFGRETQYF
TRBJ1-4	TRBD1	TRBV7-8	CASRGQLNEKLFF
TRBJ1-4	TRBD1	TRBV29-1	CSVGTGENEKLFF
TRBJ2-7	-	TRBV29-1	CTARQGHEQYF
TRBJ2-7	-	TRBV15	CATSRFDSPPYEQYF
TRBJ2-1	-	TRBV7-2	CASSLPGRNEQFF
TRBJ2-3	TRBD2	TRBV27	CASSSGLGADTQYF
TRBJ1-2	-	TRBV25-1	CASSEFAENGGYTF
TRBJ1-2	-	TRBV12-3/TRBV12-4	CASSPDSLAYGYTF
TRBJ2-7	TRBD2	TRBV5-1	CASSYTSGSYEQYF
TRBJ2-1	TRBD2	TRBV28	CASSLVSLRTSGAPYNEQFF
TRBJ2-1	TRBD2	TRBV27	CASSSITGGTLYNEQFF
TRBJ1-1	-	TRBV9	CASSALGGHTEAFF
TRBJ2-5	-	TRBV29-1	CSVELRAGHETQYF
TRBJ2-5	-	TRBV4-3	CASSQVPRGTQYF
TRBJ2-7	TRBD2	TRBV20-1	CSVWRTSGSNEQYF
TRBJ2-3	-	TRBV4-3	CASSLRRPKDTQYF
TRBJ1-4	TRBD1	TRBV28	CASSETGGSEKLFF
-	TRBD2	TRBV7-2	CASSLGGGREYNEQYF
TRBJ2-1	-	TRBV7-2	CASSSAGGLVSSYNEQFF
TRBJ2-1	TRBD1	TRBV7-8	CASSLDRGYNEQFF
TRBJ1-1	-	TRBV7-9	CASSQARLEAFF
TRBJ2-3	-	TRBV4-3	CASSQEMGQGTDTQYF
TRBJ2-7	-	TRBV13	CASSHTHGTQVSYEQYF
TRBJ1-2	-	TRBV29-1	CSVVVPYGYTF
TRBJ2-7	-	TRBV3-1	CASSQGGASGTYEQYF